Each of the 12 T cell receptor beta chains below was sequenced from the same sample in a study of early T cells in non-severe SARS-CoV-2 infection. MiXCR, run by TCRdb on the 5' RACE reads, gives a single entry per CDR3 protein. The data hold 80,000 to 95,000 distinct CDR3 sequences, with 11% to 15% observed a single time. The sequenced sample was whole blood. All receptors derive from an adult who was a healthcare worker with PCR-confirmed SARS-CoV-2 infection or an uninfected control (not recorded which).

This clonotype was seen ten or more times. V is TRBV6-5 and J is TRBJ2-7; 8 nucleotides match TRBD2. The CDR3 length is 15 residues. Germline V gives CDR1 MNHEY, CDR2 SVGAGI. The V segment lost 0 bases and the J segment 0 bases; nucleotides outside the gene matches: 1. As DNA, the CDR3 is TGTGCCAGCAGTTACTCGCGGGGGGTCTCCTACGAGCAGTACTTC. Its translation: CASSYSRGVSYEQYF.

J is TRBJ2-5 and V is TRBV29-1; D tentatively fits TRBD1 or TRBD2 (5 bases each). Per the germline V gene, CDR1 is SQVTM and CDR2 is ANQGSEA. The V end lost 0 bases, the J end lost 5 bases, and 13 bases lay between the germline ends. This CDR3 contains 14 residues. CDR3 DNA: TGCAGCGTTGAAGATCTGGGGACGGGGGAGACCCAGTACTTC. Amino acids: CSVEDLGTGETQYF.

The chain couples TRBV18 to TRBJ2-2, with D unresolved. Trimming stripped 2 bases from V and 6 bases from J, with 10 bases between. CDR1 is KGHSH and CDR2 is LQKENI in the germline V gene. The CDR3 has 14 residues. The CDR3 loop reads CASSPVPVAGELFF. CDR3 DNA sequence: TGTGCCAGCTCACCAGTCCCAGTGGCCGGGGAGCTGTTTTTT.

The chain joins TRBV2 to TRBJ2-7; TRBD1 matches 7 bases. Germline V gene data show CDR1 as SNHLY and CDR2 as FYNNEI. There are 15 residues in the CDR3. V was clipped by 7 bases and J by 0 bases; unmatched bases: 9. CDR3 DNA: TGTGCCAGCATAAGACAGGGAACAAGCTCCTACGAGCAGTACTTC. Translated, it gives CASIRQGTSSYEQYF.

This clonotype showed up just a few times. The chain uses TRBV7-8 and TRBJ1-4, with 7 nucleotides matching TRBD1. This CDR3 spans 16 amino acids. Trimming removed 2 bases from V and 6 bases from J; junction bases left unmatched: 9. Per germline, CDR1 SGHVS and CDR2 FQNEAQ. CDR3 nucleotide sequence: TGTGCCAGCAGCTTATCGGGGGGCGGGACAGATGAAAAACTGTTTTTT. Protein product: CASSLSGGGTDEKLFF.

CDR3 amino acids: CASRTSGANVLTF. Here the CDR3 DNA reads TGTGCCAGCAGGACCTCTGGGGCCAACGTCCTGACTTTC. The V call is TRBV14, the J call TRBJ2-6; D is uncertain. The V and J ends lost 6 bases and 0 bases respectively, with 3 bases between them. Germline values: CDR1 SGHDN, CDR2 FVKESK. The CDR3 is made up of 13 amino acids.

V usage is TRBV29-1 and J usage is TRBJ2-5; 9 nucleotides line up with TRBD1. Germline V gives CDR1 SQVTM, CDR2 ANQGSEA. The CDR3 contains 11 residues. Unmatched junction bases numbered 1, after V lost 6 bases and J lost 5 bases. This chain's CDR3 is CSVGTGETQYF. CDR3 DNA sequence: TGCAGCGTGGGGACAGGGGAGACCCAGTACTTC. Full variable domain (missing parts from reference TRBV29-1 and TRBJ2-5): SAVISQKPSRDICQRGTSLTIQCQVDSQVTMMFWYRQQPGQSLTLIATANQGSEATYESGFVIDKFPISRPNLTFSTLTVSNMSPEDSSIYLCSVGTGETQYFGPGTRLLVL.

The V gene is TRBV29-1, the J gene TRBJ1-1, with D perhaps matching TRBD1 (5 bases). CDR1 is SQVTM, CDR2 ANQGSEA, per germline. V dropped 4 bases and J dropped 1 base, with 16 bases sitting between them. The CDR3 length is 15 residues. CDR3 sequence reads: CSVVGQGRWNTEAFF. For the CDR3, the DNA is TGCAGCGTTGTAGGGCAGGGTCGGTGGAACACTGAAGCTTTCTTT.

A few counts support this clonotype. The rearrangement joins TRBV7-6 to TRBJ2-7, with 8 bases aligning to TRBD1. V lost 5 bases, J lost 0 bases, and 12 bases stayed unmatched. Per the germline V gene, CDR1 is SGHVS and CDR2 is FNYEAQ. This CDR3 spans 17 amino acids. In DNA, the CDR3 is TGTGCCAGCAGCACCTGGGGGGACAGGCCAAGCTCCTACGAGCAGTACTTC. It encodes CASSTWGDRPSSYEQYF.

This clonotype was picked up a small number of times. This sequence joins TRBV7-2 and TRBJ2-3; unclear D gene. Germline CDR1 SGHTA, CDR2 FQGNSA. Deletions cut 1 base from V and 1 base from J, with 9 bases between. The CDR3 has 15 amino acids. The CDR3 sequence: CASSLDGQRTDTQYF. The DNA of the CDR3 is TGTGCCAGCAGCTTAGATGGGCAACGCACAGATACGCAGTATTTT.

V is TRBV2 and J is TRBJ1-2, with 9 bases identical to TRBD1. The trim removed 4 bases at V and 5 bases at J, leaving 8 bases unmatched. The CDR3 covers 15 residues. Germline CDR1 SNHLY, CDR2 FYNNEI. The CDR3 DNA reads as TGTGCCAGCAGTGCTGCCTTAGGGACAGGGTATGGCTACACCTTC. Its translation: CASSAALGTGYGYTF.

Ten or more counts support this clonotype. The chain couples TRBV11-2 to TRBJ2-3; tentative D call: TRBD2 (6 bases). CDR3 length: 15 amino acids. Per germline, CDR1 SGHAT and CDR2 FQNNGV. Trimming pared 5 bases from V and 6 bases from J, leaving 18 bases between. CDR3 protein: CASSRGGGARDTQYF. The CDR3 DNA follows: TGTGCCAGCAGCCGGGGCGGCGGGGCGCGGGATACGCAGTATTTT. The full variable domain, with the rest looked up from reference TRBV11-2 and TRBJ2-3, is EAGVAQSPRYKIIEKRQSVAFWCNPISGHATLYWYQQILGQGPKLLIQFQNNGVVDDSQLPKDRFSAERLKGVDSTLKIQPAKLEDSAVYLCASSRGGGARDTQYFGPGTRLTVL.